This T cell receptor (beta chain) was captured by sequencing in a study of cytomegalovirus exposure and HLA in healthy donors. Notes on this clone: Its antigen is not known.

Measured with immunoSEQ multiplex PCR; TCRdb has only the in-frame clones, and not every one. The table shows under 50,000 clones, with around 94% occurring only once. Study conclusions and caveats: A later analysis found first-cohort TCR clusters tended to co-occur in the approximately 110 validation repertoires. Some TCR beta chains (more than 150 of them) were listed as cytomegalovirus-associated.

There are 12 residues in the CDR3. V was cut by 3 bases and J by 3 bases, with 8 bases left in between. Germline CDR1 is SQVTM and CDR2 is ANQGSEA. This TCR was recovered from a woman aged 18-29 years in good health and CMV-seropositive. The J gene is TRBJ1-2, the V gene TRBV29-1, with D unresolved. Sequencing input: PBMCs. DNA for the CDR3: TGCAGCGTTGATGAGGACTACTATGGCTACACCTTC. Translation gives CSVDEDYYGYTF.